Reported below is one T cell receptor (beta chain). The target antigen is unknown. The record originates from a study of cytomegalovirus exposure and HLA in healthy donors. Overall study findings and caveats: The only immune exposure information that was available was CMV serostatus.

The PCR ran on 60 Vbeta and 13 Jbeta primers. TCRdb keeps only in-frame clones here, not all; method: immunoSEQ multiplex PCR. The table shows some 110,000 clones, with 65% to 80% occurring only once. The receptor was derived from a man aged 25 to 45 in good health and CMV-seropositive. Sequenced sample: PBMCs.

The CDR3 DNA reads TGTGCCAGCAGTTTCCTAGCGGGGGCATGGGAGACCCAGTACTTC. This codes for CASSFLAGAWETQYF. The genes are TRBV27 and TRBJ2-5; TRBD2 agrees at 10 bases. Trimming removed 3 bases from V and 5 bases from J; junction bases left unmatched: 6. The CDR3 runs 15 residues. Germline V gene sequence: CDR1 MNHEY, CDR2 SMNVEV (reference sequence).